This T cell receptor (beta chain) was identified in a study of blood T cell repertoires in COVID-19 (dated by TCRdb to about 2020). In terms of the full investigation: Samples covering the acute and convalescent phases of COVID-19 were provided by collaborators in the United States, Italy and Spain. Nearly every sample came with metadata listing a de-identified subject ID, COVID-19 status, age in years and sex. The prospective study material was composed of cDNA or gDNA derived from T cells, B-cell-depleted T cells, or PBMCs. A freely available public database, intended as a resource for researchers studying the immune response to SARS-CoV-2, is where the repertoires were released. The samples were drawn from the first 160 participants of the ongoing ImmuneRACE study and from more than 1,000 subjects provided by 6 global collaborators. Where available, HLA class I and class II types were taken from metadata supplied by the sample provider and were not determined by assay-based typing. Subjects who had been exposed to COVID-19, were actively infected with it, or had recovered from it provided the deeply sampled blood TCRbeta repertoires that made up the dataset. Study-wide conclusions, independent of this receptor: Clinical and demographic metadata were provided uncurated, with the amount varying by source and participant.

As concerns this clone: Its antigen remains unidentified. Per-nucleotide qualities are absent, and no much larger clonotype sits a single base away.

One collaborating source in Seattle enrolled patients while the patients were actively infected and followed the patients over time throughout the course of disease. Whole blood was collected in K2EDTA tubes by collaborating institutions according to the institutions' own protocols. Collaborator samples were shipped for TCRbeta analysis as frozen whole blood, isolated PBMCs, or DNA extracted from either sample type. TCRbeta CDR3 regions were amplified from genomic DNA using the immunoSEQ Assay, a bias-controlled multiplex PCR. The original methods were these. The number of nucleated cells in each sample was estimated by amplification of reference gene primers within the assay. To quantify the absolute abundance of each unique TCRbeta CDR3 rearrangement, sequence reads were collapsed and filtered. For each sample, productive Simpson clonality was calculated by taking the square root of Simpson's diversity index across productive rearrangements. Drawn from immuneACCESS, this table holds only the in-frame rearrangements with V and J called that TCRdb kept. Clones are partly lost; checked studies trace under half to an unresolved V gene and leave the rest unexplained. The DNA gave D and trimming, while V, J and clone size come from that table. The sample contains 250,000 or so clones, almost 90% of them found a single time. The ten top clones hold under 2.5% of the sample.

CDR1 and CDR2, per the germline V gene (reference sequence), are SGHKS and YYEKEE. The germline V and J ends show losses of 1 base and 10 bases respectively, and no gene match explains 13 bases of the junction. From the cysteine up to the phenylalanine, the CDR3 has a length of 16 residues. This entry keeps only the CDR3 DNA: 48 bases, framed from base 1. Sequenced input: peripheral blood. The chain is made from TRBV5-5 and TRBJ2-1; 8 junctional bases match TRBD2. The origin of this receptor is a woman aged 55-69 years with COVID-19, enrolled during active disease. The DNA sequence reads TGTGCCAGCAGCTTGCGGAGCGGGGGAACTTTCAGGGAGCAGTTCTTC. Translation gives CASSLRSGGTFREQFF.